This T cell receptor beta chain was profiled in a study of blood T cell repertoires in COVID-19. Study-wide context: Researchers got acute and convalescent COVID-19 samples from the United States, Italy and Spain. Sample material is recorded as cDNA or gDNA derived from T cells, B-cell-depleted T cells, or PBMCs.

V lost 1 base to trimming and J lost 6 bases, with 21 bases between them. CDR3 length: 17 residues. CDR1 and CDR2 (germline): MGHRA, YSYEKL. This clone has just one count. Authors' analysis steps: From reference gene primer amplification, estimates of nucleated cell counts were derived. Produced via immunoSEQ multiplex PCR; TCRdb's table is partial and in-frame only. The DNA was the basis for D and trimming; V, J and clone size are from that table. The data show 9,000 to 15,000 clones, approximately 80% seen once. The sequence came from a man older than 75 with acute or convalescent COVID-19. Sequencing was carried out using peripheral blood. The chain couples TRBV4-1 to TRBJ1-2; weak D call: TRBD1 (6 bases). CDR3 DNA: TGCGCCAGCAGCCAAGTGGCAGGGGAGTACGGCCGTCATGGCTACACCTTC. This encodes CASSQVAGEYGRHGYTF.